This TCR beta chain was identified in a study of cytomegalovirus exposure and HLA in healthy donors. Sequencing used immunoSEQ multiplex PCR; TCRdb keeps in-frame clones, though not all of them. The table includes roughly 70,000 clones, approximately 96% detected once. Between the trimmed V and J ends, which lost 3 bases and 4 bases, there was a span of 21 bases. The CDR3 covers 17 residues. Germline V gives CDR1 KGHSH, CDR2 LQKENI. Source material: PBMCs. The clonotype was recovered from a man younger than 30 in good health and CMV-seronegative. The V and J genes are TRBV18 and TRBJ1-2, with D unclear. CDR3 protein: CASSPSPAGFPLYGYTF. As DNA, the CDR3 is TGTGCCAGCTCACCTTCCCCAGCGGGGTTTCCTCTCTATGGCTACACCTTC.